This TCR beta chain was found in a study of tumor and adjacent non-tumor tissue in lung cancer (dated by TCRdb to the late 2010s). Regarding the research as a whole: The cohort included about a dozen adenocarcinoma, 2 squamous cell carcinoma and 1 small cell lung cancer patients. Among the approximately 15 patients, ages ranged from roughly 31 to 80 years, about 10 were men and 5 were women, and disease was TNM stage I to III. A total of some 130,000,000 productive TCRbeta reads were generated by sequencing, corresponding to an average of approximately 4 million reads per sample. The study compared bulk TCRbeta repertoires from lung tumor tissue and matched distant non-tumor lung tissue of some 14 lung cancer patients. TCRbeta CDR3 sequencing was performed on thirty paired specimens, with one tumor sample and one normal lung sample collected per patient. Results the study describes overall, beyond this receptor: Tumor tissue showed significantly higher TCR diversity (inverse Simpson) than normal lung tissue, at 431.37 vs 166.20 (P = 0.0075, Mann-Whitney U test). Only about 15 patients were included in the cohort, and the need for larger samples and more detailed clinical data was noted by the authors. Neither the sequencing platform nor unique molecular identifiers are named or mentioned anywhere in the methods. Because peripheral blood was not sequenced, the blood TCRbeta repertoires of the lung cancer patients in the study went unexamined. The top 100 clones made up a significantly larger cumulative share of the repertoire in normal lung than in tumor tissue. Significantly higher TCR diversity was found in younger patients, and higher tumor TCR diversity was associated with shorter overall and disease-free survival.

The library was generated by multiplex PCR. The sample was run on an Illumina HiSeq 2500. TCRbeta libraries were constructed through three rounds of nested PCR with primers (Table S4) according to protocols adapted from ARM-PCR. PCR products of 200-500 bp were gel-excised and purified with the QIAquick gel extraction kit before sequencing. Per the source publication's procedure: Trimmomatic was used to clean the reads, FLASH merged the cleaned reads into complete CDR3 sequences, and MiTCR assigned the sequences to V(D)J germline segments. Clonal diversity was calculated as the inverse Simpson's index using VDJtools. Productive reads were defined as in-frame sequences without a premature stop codon. Using fastp trimming at Q25 and MiXCR clonotype assembly, TCRdb reanalyzed the public sequencing data and kept in-frame beta chains. Duplicate CDR3 protein sequences are folded into a single record with the most common DNA and genes. The V and J calls, along with clone size, are taken from TCRdb and not from the paper's own processing. In this sample the table shows under 80,000 distinct CDR3 sequences, approximately 73% of which occur a single time. Less than 50% of the sample is held by the ten biggest clonotypes.

From its cysteine to its phenylalanine, the CDR3 spans 14 amino acids. Only the CDR3 DNA stays, 42 bases, in frame from base 1. The germline V gene (reference sequence) gives CDR1 as SEHNR and CDR2 as FQNEAQ. RNA was isolated from bulk, unsorted tissue, and RNA quality was assessed with a NanoDrop ND-1000 and an Agilent 2100. Normal lung samples were distant non-tumor tissue taken more than 3 cm from the tumor edge. Newly diagnosed lung cancer patients without prior chemotherapy who had been admitted for thoracic surgery in China between August and November 2014 were enrolled as donors. Anyone who had undergone radiotherapy or chemotherapy before, or who had another cancer at the same time, was left out of the study. Surgical tissue pieces of about 1-2.2 cm3 were preserved in RNAlater solution and stored at -80 °C until use. Regarding this clonotype: Its cognate antigen has yet to be identified. The junction departs from the called germline gene at one end, perhaps through a read error.

The specimen was distant non-tumor lung tissue. The TCR comes from a man aged 55 to 70 with non-small cell lung cancer. Recombination linked TRBV7-9 to TRBJ1-3; the D gene cannot be named for sure. The sequenced DNA: TGTACCAGCAGCCCCCAGTCCTCTGGAAACACCATATATTTT. It codes for CTSSPQSSGNTIYF.